What follows are 23 T cell receptor beta chains derived from one specimen sequenced in a study of PD-1 blockade in classical Hodgkin lymphoma. Time point indicated: cycle 4 day 1 (C4D1), after more than 5 weeks of nivolumab. No patient escaped relapse after autologous stem cell transplantation, and brentuximab vedotin exposure varied. The assay was immunoSEQ multiplex PCR, and TCRdb's table has in-frame clones only and misses some. The sample shows about 41,000 clones, 55% to 70% of them seen only once. Specimen: peripheral blood mononuclear cells (PBMCs), collected before the fourth cycle of nivolumab. Every receptor here comes from a human donor with classical Hodgkin lymphoma.

This chain joins TRBV10-1 and TRBJ1-2, with a tentative D call TRBD1 (5 bases). CDR1 and CDR2 (germline): WNHNN, SYGVQD (reference sequence). The V end lost 8 bases, the J end lost 9 bases, and 16 bases lay between the germline ends. The CDR3 covers 12 residues. The CDR3 nucleotides read TGCGCCAGCCCACGACCCGAGGGGAGCTACACCTTC. This translates into CASPRPEGSYTF.

This clone was seen more than once but under ten times. The chain recombines TRBV6-1 with TRBJ1-2; D is ambiguous. Germline V gives CDR1 MNHNS, CDR2 SASEGT. V was trimmed by 2 bases and J by 2 bases, leaving 12 bases between them. This CDR3 is built from 15 residues. The CDR3 reads CASSELGLSNYGYTF. CDR3 in DNA: TGTGCCAGCAGTGAACTCGGGTTATCCAACTATGGCTACACCTTC.

The chain employs TRBV2 and TRBJ2-7; 14 bases line up with TRBD2. The CDR3 consists of 16 residues. After removal of 10 bases from V and 5 bases from J, the junction contained 13 bases not matched to a gene. Germline V lookup: CDR1 SNHLY, CDR2 FYNNEI. CDR3 nucleotide sequence: TGTGCCATCCCGCTAGGACTAGCGGGGGGCCGAAACGAGCAGTACTTC. Translating it yields CAIPLGLAGGRNEQYF.

The chain couples TRBV28 to TRBJ1-2, with D possibly matching TRBD1 (5 bases). V was trimmed by 3 bases and J by 1 base, leaving 12 bases between them. This CDR3 contains 15 residues. Germline V lookup: CDR1 MDHEN, CDR2 SYDVKM. The CDR3 loop is CASSFAYRLNYGYTF. Here the CDR3 DNA reads TGTGCCAGCAGTTTTGCCTACAGGCTTAACTATGGCTACACCTTC.

The chain recombines TRBV19 with TRBJ2-1, with D perhaps assigned TRBD1 or TRBD2 (6 bases each). This CDR3 comprises 15 residues. V was shortened by 7 bases and J by 4 bases, with 17 bases between the two germline ends. CDR1 LNHDA and CDR2 SQIVND come from the germline V gene (reference sequence). The CDR3 protein is CASTKGRGPYNEQFF. CDR3 in DNA: TGTGCCAGTACCAAAGGTCGGGGGCCTTACAATGAGCAGTTCTTC.

On this clone: The sample carries other DNA sequences with the same CDR3. The V and J genes are TRBV11-2 and TRBJ2-7; 9 bases match TRBD1. The CDR3 spans 15 residues. Trimming at V came to 5 bases and at J to 3 bases, leaving 8 bases not matched to a gene. Germline CDR1 and CDR2: SGHAT and FQNNGV. CDR3 coding DNA: TGTGCCAGCAGCGCATTGGACAGGGGCGACTACGAGCAGTACTTC. It yields the protein CASSALDRGDYEQYF.

This chain links TRBV5-4 with TRBJ2-3, with 7 positions matching TRBD2. The J segment lost 6 bases and the V segment lost 2 bases, leaving 6 bases of the junction unmatched. This CDR3 region has 14 residues. Germline lookup yields CDR1 SGHNT and CDR2 YYREEE (reference sequence). The CDR3 reads CASSFRGGSDTQYF. CDR3 DNA: TGTGCCAGCAGCTTTCGGGGAGGGTCCGATACGCAGTATTTT.

The chain uses TRBV11-3 and TRBJ1-2; D possibly corresponds to TRBD1 (6 bases). This CDR3 has 11 amino acids. The V gene lost 10 bases and the J gene lost 7 bases, with 13 bases spanning the gap. Germline CDR1 SGHNT, CDR2 YENEEA. The CDR3 region is CATGQFGGYTF. CDR3 in DNA: TGTGCCACTGGACAGTTTGGTGGCTACACCTTC.

The J gene is TRBJ2-1, the V gene TRBV27; 11 bases agree with TRBD2. The CDR3 is 14 residues long. The trim removed 7 bases at V and 5 bases at J, leaving 4 bases unmatched. CDR1 MNHEY and CDR2 SMNVEV come from the germline V gene (reference sequence). The CDR3 sequence: CASTYSGGDNEQFF. The CDR3 region has the DNA TGTGCCAGCACCTATAGCGGGGGGGACAATGAGCAGTTCTTC.

On this clone itself: Sequence at one end of the junction differs from germline and may be a read error. The chain uses TRBV7-7 and TRBJ2-7; 9 bases match TRBD1. CDR1 SSHAT and CDR2 FNYEAQ come from the germline V gene (reference sequence). This CDR3 has 14 residues. CDR3 nucleotides: TGTGCTAGCAGCCCGGACAGGGGCGCCTACGAGCAGTACTTC. Translated, it gives CASSPDRGAYEQYF.

The chain employs TRBV21-1 and TRBJ2-5. TRBV21-1 is a pseudogene segment. The CDR3 spans 15 residues. CDR3 amino acids: CASSKLAGPQETQYF. As DNA, the CDR3 is TGTGCCAGCAGCAAACTAGCAGGGCCCCAAGAGACCCAGTACTTC.

Notes on this clone: One junction end disagrees with the germline gene, perhaps due to a read error. The rearrangement uses TRBV9 and TRBJ1-4, with a weak D call TRBD1 (6 bases). The CDR3 runs to 16 residues. Germline V lookup: CDR1 SGDLS, CDR2 YYNGEE. The CDR3 sequence: CASGVEGGAWDEKLFF. In DNA, the CDR3 is TGTGCCAGCGGCGTAGAGGGGGGCGCCTGGGATGAAAAACTGTTTTTT.

The genes are TRBV6-5 and TRBJ1-6; 11 nucleotides align to TRBD1. The germline gives CDR1 MNHEY, CDR2 SVGAGI. The V gene end was trimmed by 4 bases and the J gene end by 9 bases; junction bases not matched to a gene: 5. The CDR3 loop spans 15 amino acids. The CDR3 nucleotides read TGTGCCAGCAGTTGGACAGGGGGCAAGGGTTCACCCCTCCACTTT. Amino acids: CASSWTGGKGSPLHF.

The rearrangement joins TRBV7-9 to TRBJ2-2, with D possibly being TRBD1 or TRBD2 (5 bases each). The ends were cut back, 5 bases at V and 3 bases at J, with 16 bases in the middle. This CDR3 has 16 residues. Germline V gene sequence: CDR1 SEHNR, CDR2 FQNEAQ (reference sequence). CDR3 sequence reads: CASSPFVGADTGELFF. The CDR3 DNA sequence: TGTGCCAGCAGCCCGTTTGTCGGGGCGGACACCGGGGAGCTGTTTTTT.

There are a few counts of this clone. The gene calls are TRBV6-6 and TRBJ1-2; TRBD1 might be the D (6 bases). Germline V gene lookup returns CDR1 MNHNY and CDR2 SVGAGI (reference sequence). This CDR3 region has 12 residues. The CDR3 sequence is CAGGGPHYGYTF. CDR3 nucleotides: TGTGCAGGGGGGGGGCCTCACTATGGCTACACCTTC.

The J gene is TRBJ2-1, the V gene TRBV19; TRBD2 matches at 9 bases. V was pared by 1 base and J by 9 bases, with 10 bases of the junction left unmatched. Looked up from germline, CDR1 is LNHDA and CDR2 is SQIVND (reference sequence). The CDR3 has 16 residues. Here the CDR3 reads CASSIVQASGDGEQFF. The CDR3 coding sequence is TGTGCCAGTAGTATAGTTCAGGCTAGCGGGGATGGTGAGCAGTTCTTC.

Relative to its sample, this clone is medium-sized. The chain is built from TRBV6-1 and TRBJ2-1; D uncertain. Germline assignment: CDR1 MNHNS and CDR2 SASEGT. This CDR3 region has 13 residues. Trimming stripped 3 bases from V and 7 bases from J, with 10 bases between. The CDR3 DNA reads TGTGCCAGCAGTGAGTTTGGGGTAAATGAGCAGTTCTTC. Its protein product is CASSEFGVNEQFF.

This chain joins TRBV27 and TRBJ2-6, with D perhaps TRBD2 (6 bases). CDR1 and CDR2 from the germline V gene are MNHEY and SMNVEV (reference sequence). CDR3 length: 17 amino acids. Deletions cut 3 bases from V and 0 bases from J, with 12 bases between. This chain's CDR3 is CASSFFYGSSGANVLTF. The CDR3 DNA sequence: TGTGCCAGCAGTTTCTTTTACGGGAGCTCTGGGGCCAACGTCCTGACTTTC.

This clone was seen a single time. The rearrangement uses TRBV5-4 and TRBJ1-1; D gene ambiguous. V gave up 2 bases and J gave up 7 bases, with 9 bases separating them. Germline CDR1 and CDR2: SGHNT and YYREEE (reference sequence). This CDR3 contains 12 residues. The DNA for the CDR3 is TGTGCCAGCAGCTTTCGGGTAGGTGAAGCTTTCTTT. Translating it yields CASSFRVGEAFF.

The chain joins TRBV30 to TRBJ1-6; 7 positions match TRBD1. The germline V gene encodes CDR1 GTSNPN and CDR2 SVGIG (reference sequence). The CDR3 is 14 residues long. Unmatched junction bases numbered 11, after V lost 5 bases and J lost 10 bases. CDR3 in amino acids: CAWATPTGKSPLHF. CDR3 in DNA: TGTGCCTGGGCTACCCCGACAGGGAAGTCACCCCTCCACTTT.

The chain has TRBV5-1 and TRBJ2-7; D is perhaps TRBD2 (5 bases). Trimming left V 0 bases short and J 0 bases short, with 7 bases between. Germline CDR1 is SGHRS and CDR2 is YFSETQ. This CDR3 spans 14 amino acids. The CDR3 coding sequence is TGCGCCAGCAGCTTGGATACTAGCTCCTACGAGCAGTACTTC. Translating it yields CASSLDTSSYEQYF.

This clone was counted a few times. The chain recombines TRBV10-3 with TRBJ1-5; D is undetermined. There are 12 residues in the CDR3. The V and J ends lost 11 bases and 1 base respectively, with 9 bases between them. Germline V gene lookup returns CDR1 ENHRY and CDR2 SYGVKD. The CDR3: CAAGMSNQPQHF. The CDR3 region has the DNA TGTGCCGCGGGTATGAGCAATCAGCCCCAGCATTTT.

In this sample, this clone turned up a few times. The chain has TRBV2 and TRBJ2-7; D is possibly TRBD1 (6 bases). Trimming shortened V by 4 bases and J by 3 bases, and 13 bases separated the two germline ends. The germline V gene has CDR1 SNHLY and CDR2 FYNNEI. The CDR3 covers 14 residues. This chain's CDR3 is CASSVTGENYEQYF. The CDR3 DNA follows: TGTGCCAGCAGTGTGACAGGCGAGAACTACGAGCAGTACTTC.